The entry below describes one T cell receptor beta chain. This entry comes from a study of blood T cell repertoires in COVID-19. At the level of the study: From T cells, B-cell-depleted T cells, or PBMCs came the material, which was cDNA or gDNA.

The CDR3 is 15 amino acids. Germline-derived CDR1 and CDR2 are KGHSH and LQKENI. Trimming cost V 3 bases and J 4 bases; bases outside gene matches: 6. Assay: immunoSEQ multiplex PCR; the TCRdb copy retains only in-frame clones and omits some. The sample holds about 95,000 clones; around nine tenths are singletons and the top ten take about 3.7%. The V call is TRBV18, the J call TRBJ1-5, with 7 bases fitting TRBD1. Sequenced sample: peripheral blood. The sequence was collected from a woman aged 70-85 years with acute or convalescent COVID-19. CDR3 nucleotide sequence: TGTGCCAGCTCACCCTGGACAGGACGAAATCAGCCCCAGCATTTT. This gives the protein CASSPWTGRNQPQHF.